This T cell receptor (beta chain) derives from a study of blood T cell repertoires in COVID-19 (dated by TCRdb to 2019 to 2021). Regarding the complete study: The collaborator samples originated in the United States, Italy and Spain and spanned the acute and convalescent phases of COVID-19. The material from the prospective study consisted of cDNA or gDNA derived from T cells, B-cell-depleted T cells, or PBMCs. Subjects who had been exposed to COVID-19, were actively infected with it, or had recovered from it provided the deeply sampled blood TCRbeta repertoires that made up the dataset. The repertoires were released in a freely available public database intended as a resource for research on the immune response to SARS-CoV-2. The samples were drawn from two sources: the first 160 participants of the ongoing ImmuneRACE study, and 1,254 subjects contributed by 6 global collaborators. Sample metadata almost always included a de-identified subject ID, COVID-19 status, age in years and sex. HLA class I and class II types, where available, came from metadata supplied by the sample provider rather than from assay-based typing.

TCRbeta CDR3 regions were amplified from genomic DNA using the immunoSEQ Assay, a bias-controlled multiplex PCR. On the authors' methods: Nucleated cell counts per sample were estimated from amplification of reference gene primers within the assay. To quantify the absolute abundance of each unique TCRbeta CDR3 rearrangement, sequence reads were collapsed and filtered. For each sample, productive Simpson clonality was calculated as the square root of Simpson's diversity index across productive rearrangements. TCRdb limited this immuneACCESS table to in-frame rearrangements with V and J called. A share of clones is missing; checked studies link under half to unresolved V genes, and the rest is unexplained. The V and J calls and clone size come from that table; D and trimming were worked out from the DNA. The sample profile shows just over 95,000 clones; about nine tenths of them were found once. 5% to 6.5% of the sample is taken by the ten largest.

The collaborating institutions used their own protocols to collect whole blood in K2EDTA tubes. For TCRbeta analysis, collaborator samples were shipped as frozen whole blood, as isolated PBMCs, or as DNA extracted from either sample type. The research as a whole found: Clinical and demographic metadata were provided uncurated, with the amount varying by source and participant.

Worth noting for this clone: What this receptor recognizes is not known. Base-call qualities are not available, and no considerably larger clone is one nucleotide away.

CDR3 length: 14 amino acids, cysteine to phenylalanine. The kept DNA is CDR3 alone, 42 bases in frame from the first base. V is cut by 5 bases and J by 3 bases, and the space between the germline ends is 14 bases. CDR1 and CDR2 are drawn from the germline V gene: MNHNS, SASEGT. This chain is built from TRBV6-1 and TRBJ2-7; TRBD1 might be the D gene, on 7 matching bases. Sequencing was performed on peripheral blood. The clonotype originates from a man aged 45-65 years with acute or convalescent COVID-19. This receptor has the CDR3 CASSPGGWVYEQYF. The sequenced DNA: TGTGCCAGCAGTCCAGGGGGGTGGGTCTACGAGCAGTACTTC.